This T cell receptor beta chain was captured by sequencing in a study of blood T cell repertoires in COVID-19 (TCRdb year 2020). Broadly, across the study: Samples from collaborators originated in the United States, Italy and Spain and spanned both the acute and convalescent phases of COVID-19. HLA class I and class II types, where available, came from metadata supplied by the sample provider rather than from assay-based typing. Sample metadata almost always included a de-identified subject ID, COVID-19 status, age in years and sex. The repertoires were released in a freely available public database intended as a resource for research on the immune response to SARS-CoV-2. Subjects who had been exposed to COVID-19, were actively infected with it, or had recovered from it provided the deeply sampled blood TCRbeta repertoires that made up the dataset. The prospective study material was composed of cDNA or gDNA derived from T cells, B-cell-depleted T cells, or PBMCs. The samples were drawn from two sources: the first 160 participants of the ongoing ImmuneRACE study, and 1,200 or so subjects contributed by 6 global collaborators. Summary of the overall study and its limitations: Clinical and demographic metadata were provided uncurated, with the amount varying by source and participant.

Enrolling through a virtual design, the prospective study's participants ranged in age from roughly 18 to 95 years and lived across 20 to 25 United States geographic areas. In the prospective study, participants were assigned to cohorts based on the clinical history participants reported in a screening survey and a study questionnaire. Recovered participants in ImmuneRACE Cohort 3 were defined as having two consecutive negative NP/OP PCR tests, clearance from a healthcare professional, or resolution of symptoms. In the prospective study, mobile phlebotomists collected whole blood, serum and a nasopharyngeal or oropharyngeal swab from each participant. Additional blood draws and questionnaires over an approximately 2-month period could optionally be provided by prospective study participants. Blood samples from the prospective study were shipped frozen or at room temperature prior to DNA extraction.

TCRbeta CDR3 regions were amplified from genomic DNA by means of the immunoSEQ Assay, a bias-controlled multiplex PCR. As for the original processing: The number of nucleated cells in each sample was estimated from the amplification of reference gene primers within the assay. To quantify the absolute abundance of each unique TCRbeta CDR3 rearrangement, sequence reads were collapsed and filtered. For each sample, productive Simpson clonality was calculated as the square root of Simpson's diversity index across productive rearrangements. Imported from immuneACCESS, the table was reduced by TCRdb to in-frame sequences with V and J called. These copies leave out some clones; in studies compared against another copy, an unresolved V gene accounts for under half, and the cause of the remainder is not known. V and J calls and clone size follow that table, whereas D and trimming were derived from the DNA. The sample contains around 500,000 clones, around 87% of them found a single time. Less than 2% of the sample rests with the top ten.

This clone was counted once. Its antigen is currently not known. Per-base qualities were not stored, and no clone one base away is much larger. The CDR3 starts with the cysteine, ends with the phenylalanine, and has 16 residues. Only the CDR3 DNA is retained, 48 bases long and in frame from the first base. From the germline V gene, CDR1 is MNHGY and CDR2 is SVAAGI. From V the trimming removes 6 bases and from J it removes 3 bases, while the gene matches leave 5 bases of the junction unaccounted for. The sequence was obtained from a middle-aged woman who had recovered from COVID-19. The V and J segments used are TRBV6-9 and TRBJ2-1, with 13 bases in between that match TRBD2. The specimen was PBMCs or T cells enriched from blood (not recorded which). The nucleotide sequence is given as TGTGCCAGCAGAGGGACTAGCGGGACCTTCTACAATGAGCAGTTCTTC. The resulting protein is CASRGTSGTFYNEQFF.